Sequencing of this TCR beta chain was carried out in a study of blood T cell repertoires in COVID-19. Sequenced by immunoSEQ multiplex PCR; TCRdb stores in-frame clones only, minus some. The table records 300,000 to 400,000 clones, roughly 90% of them present only once. Looked up from germline, CDR1 is SGHRS and CDR2 is YFSETQ. There are 13 residues in the CDR3. V dropped 7 bases and J dropped 7 bases, with 17 bases sitting between them. This clonotype originated in a woman aged 25 to 39 who had been exposed to COVID-19. This rearrangement joins TRBV5-1 to TRBJ2-5; TRBD2 is a possible D gene (5 bases). The specimen was PBMCs or T cells enriched from blood (not recorded which). The CDR3 reads CASSRTAEGTQYF. Written as DNA, the CDR3 is TGCGCCAGCTCGAGGACGGCTGAGGGGACCCAGTACTTC.